The T cell receptor beta chain described here comes from a study of T cells in Graves' hyperthyroidism and ophthalmopathy (dated by TCRdb to between 2017 and 2020). For the study in its entirety: To identify TCR V-J signatures that set the groups apart, the researchers used a discovery cohort of roughly 100 patients, made up of 40 to 45 with Graves' ophthalmopathy and about 59 with stable Graves' hyperthyroidism. Whether ophthalmopathy could be predicted prospectively was tested in an independent validation cohort made up of under 20 hyperthyroidism patients plus 17 patients who later progressed to ophthalmopathy. The approximately 100 discovery patients were randomly divided into training and test sets at a 7:3 ratio. In about 6 Graves' hyperthyroidism patients, the study also compared T-cell repertoires from thyroid tissue with T-cell repertoires from blood. After blood sampling, hyperthyroidism patients were treated with methimazole at a starting dose of 30 mg daily, and ophthalmopathy patients were treated with high-dose intravenous methylprednisolone. According to the paper, TCR Vbeta CDR3 sequencing was carried out on roughly 130 peripheral blood samples, which came from fewer than 50 ophthalmopathy, roughly 75 hyperthyroidism and 17 progressor patients. Overall results and qualifications from the work: No statistical method was used to set the sample size in advance, and investigators knew the group allocation. Most expanded thyroid clonotypes (frequency above 0.001) were also detected in blood, suggesting blood repertoires may reflect thyroid immune responses. A model built on a 13 V-J signature distinguished ophthalmopathy from stable hyperthyroidism, reaching around 87% sensitivity and around 82% specificity in cross-validation and 80%/75% in testing. During validation, the model predicted progression to ophthalmopathy a median of approximately six months ahead of onset, with almost 71% sensitivity and 72% to 85% specificity.

Only a few counts were recorded for this clonotype. Its antigen has not been determined. Per-nucleotide qualities are absent, and no much larger clonotype sits a single base away. For this chain, trimming is 6 bases at the V end and 3 bases at the J end, and the number of junction bases without a gene match is 8. For CDR1 and CDR2, the germline V gene (reference sequence) lists SEHNR and FQNEAQ. Inclusive of the bounding cysteine and phenylalanine, the CDR3 is 15 residues long. Of the read, only the CDR3 DNA is kept; its 45 bases are in frame from base 1. The TCR beta CDR3 regions were amplified from the RNA transcripts. The TCR CDR3 was subjected to a first round of RT-PCR using the HTBI primer set and the Qiagen OneStep RT-PCR kit. The libraries were constructed in a second round of multiplex PCR and then size-selected and purified. Libraries were sequenced paired-end with 100 bp reads on an Illumina HiSeq2000. Processing in the source paper ran as follows. SOAPnuke was used to process the raw data, removing reads that contained adapters or uncalled bases, had a mean Phred below 15, or lacked an exact match to the constant primer or identifier. High-quality paired reads were merged with COPE v1.2.5, and unique nucleotide sequences were defined as clonotypes. Clonotypes were aligned to IMGT TRBV, TRBD and TRBJ reference segments using MiTCR v1.1. The analysis was restricted to V-J combinations with a frequency above 0.0001, which together covered over 99% of the repertoires. A TCS score was defined as the ratio of F50 (clonal expansion) to E x V (chaos), with BLOSUM62-based TCRdist applied between CDR3 peptides within each V-J. Welch's t-statistics and random forest reduced 500 to 650 V-J features to some 14, which were used in a naive Bayes classifier (R e1071). TCRdb reprocessing: public reads trimmed at Q25 with fastp, clones called with MiXCR, in-frame beta chains kept. Rows are combined by CDR3 protein, so each entry shows the most common genes and DNA. The V and J calls here are based on TCRdb, not the publication. Present in this sample are hundreds of thousands of distinct CDR3 sequences, 46% of which were seen just once. Roughly 8.2% of the sample goes to the ten largest clones.

Stable Graves' hyperthyroidism was defined as no progression to ophthalmopathy during 18 months of follow-up. Hyperthyroidism patients were aged 18 to 65 years and newly diagnosed, with disease duration of less than 2 months. Patients with uncontrolled infections, other autoimmune diseases, pregnancy or lactation were excluded. Clinical symptoms, serum thyroxine and TRAb, thyroid ultrasound, and orbital computed tomography formed the basis for the diagnoses. Trizol reagent was used to extract total RNA, and RNA quality was then checked on an Agilent 2100 Bioanalyzer. This chain is built from TRBV7-9 and TRBJ2-7; a stretch of 10 junction bases matches TRBD2. The sequenced sample was peripheral blood or thyroid tissue (not recorded which). The receptor was isolated from a woman under 30 with Graves' hyperthyroidism. Donor details come from another sample of the same person, matched by shared clones. The CDR3 here reads CASSYSGTSDYEQYF. The DNA is as follows: TGTGCCAGCAGTTACTCCGGGACTAGCGACTACGAGCAGTACTTC.